This T cell receptor beta chain was captured in a study of T cell responses to AZD1222 COVID-19 vaccine. Generated by immunoSEQ multiplex PCR, the TCRdb table keeps only in-frame clones and is missing some. The table includes about 140,000 clones, over 85% detected once. Study results and caveats: Per reports, nearly half of all spike-specific TCRs target regions that are unmutated in variants. The donor group comprised mostly white British people and more females; the analysis possibly underestimated clonal diversity. At study baseline, merely more than 5 AZD1222 recipients were seropositive. Spike-spanning, vaccine-associated CD4 TCRs were dominant at 160-218 and 743-854.

This clone was seen only once. The antigen remains undetermined. The CDR3 runs to 13 residues. Germline lookup yields CDR1 MNHEY and CDR2 SMNVEV (reference sequence). V dropped 2 bases and J dropped 1 base, with 5 bases sitting between them. The rearrangement uses TRBV27 and TRBJ1-1; no clear D. This specimen consisted of peripheral blood, obtained on day 0 of AZD1222 vaccination. This sequence originates from an adult in good health. In nucleotides, the CDR3 is TGTGCCAGCAGTTTACTTTGGAACACTGAAGCTTTCTTT. Amino acid sequence: CASSLLWNTEAFF.